The clone carrying this T cell receptor beta chain was found once. As processed by the authors: Amplification with reference gene primers provided the estimates of nucleated cell counts. TCRdb keeps only in-frame clones here, not all; method: immunoSEQ multiplex PCR. The V and J calls and clone size were taken over from that table, and D and trimming were inferred from the DNA. Here the sample spans about 250,000 clones, 80% to 90% being singletons. With 3 bases removed from V and 4 bases from J, the gap between germline ends came to 13 bases. The CDR3 covers 14 residues. Germline CDR1 SGDLS, CDR2 YYNGEE. The sample originates from a study of blood T cell repertoires in COVID-19. The overall study: T cells, B-cell-depleted T cells, or PBMCs supplied cDNA or gDNA.

Participant reports of clinical history set cohort assignment. In Cohort 3, a recovered donor had either two negative PCRs, clearance, or symptom resolution. The material sequenced was PBMCs or T cells enriched from blood (not recorded which). This clonotype originated in a young woman who had recovered from COVID-19. The chain uses TRBV9 and TRBJ1-1; D might be TRBD1 (5 bases). The CDR3 loop reads CASSGSVRGTEAFF. DNA for the CDR3: TGTGCCAGCAGCGGTTCCGTAAGGGGCACTGAAGCTTTCTTT.